The TCR beta chain described here comes from a study of blood T cell repertoires in COVID-19. Study summary: Material from acute and convalescent COVID-19 was sourced from the United States, Italy and Spain.

The count of this clone is one. The CDR3 sequence is 16 residues long. The Seattle site enrolled patients during active infection and followed them longitudinally. The method was immunoSEQ multiplex PCR; TCRdb's version includes in-frame clones alone and lacks a portion of them. The sample lists roughly 250,000 clones, under 85% occurring once. Sequenced sample: peripheral blood. The sequence derives from a human donor with COVID-19, enrolled during active disease. The donor label of this sample is uncertain. The rearrangement links TRBV1 to TRBJ2-7; TRBD2 is the table's D call, not checked against the DNA. TRBV1 is deemed a pseudogene. The CDR3 DNA is TGCACCAGCAGCCAGAAGACTAGCGGGCAAACCTACGAGCAGTACTTC. The encoded protein is CTSSQKTSGQTYEQYF.